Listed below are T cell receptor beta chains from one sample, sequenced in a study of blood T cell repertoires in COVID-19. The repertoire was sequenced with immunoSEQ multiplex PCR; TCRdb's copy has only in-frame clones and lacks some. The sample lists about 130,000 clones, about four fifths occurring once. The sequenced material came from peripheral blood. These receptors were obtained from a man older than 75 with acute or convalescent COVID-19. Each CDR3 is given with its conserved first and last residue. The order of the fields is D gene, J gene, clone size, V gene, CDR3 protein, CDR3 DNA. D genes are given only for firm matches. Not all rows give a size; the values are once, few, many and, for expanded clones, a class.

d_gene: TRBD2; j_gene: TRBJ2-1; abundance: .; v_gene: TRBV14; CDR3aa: CASSQDRETSGGYNEQFF; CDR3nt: TGTGCCAGCAGCCAAGATAGGGAGACTAGCGGGGGGTACAATGAGCAGTTCTTC
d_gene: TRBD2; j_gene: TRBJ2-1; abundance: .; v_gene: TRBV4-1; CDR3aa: CASSQALLAKYNEQFF; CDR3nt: TGCGCCAGCAGCCAAGCCCTACTAGCGAAATACAATGAGCAGTTCTTC
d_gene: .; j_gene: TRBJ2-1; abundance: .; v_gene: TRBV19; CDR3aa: CASSSWTMTYNEQFF; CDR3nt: TGTGCCAGTAGTTCCTGGACTATGACCTACAATGAGCAGTTCTTC
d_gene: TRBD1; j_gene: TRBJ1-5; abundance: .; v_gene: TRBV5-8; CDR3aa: CASSADRVWGQPQHF; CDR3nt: TGTGCCAGCAGCGCGGACAGGGTGTGGGGACAGCCCCAGCATTTT
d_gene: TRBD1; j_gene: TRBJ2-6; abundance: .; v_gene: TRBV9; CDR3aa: CASSVVPDRGYAGANVLTF; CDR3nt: TGTGCCAGCAGCGTAGTCCCCGACAGGGGATATGCAGGGGCCAACGTCCTGACTTTC
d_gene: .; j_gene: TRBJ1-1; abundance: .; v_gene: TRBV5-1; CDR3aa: CASRLEGVGTEAFF; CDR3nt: TGCGCCAGCCGCTTGGAGGGGGTTGGCACTGAAGCTTTCTTT
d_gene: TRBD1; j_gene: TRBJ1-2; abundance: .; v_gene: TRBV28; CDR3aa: CASNNRGLGDYGYTF; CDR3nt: TGTGCCAGCAACAATAGGGGGCTCGGGGACTATGGCTACACCTTC
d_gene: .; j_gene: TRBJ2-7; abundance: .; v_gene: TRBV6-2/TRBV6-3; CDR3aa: CASSPQGYEQYF; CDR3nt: TGTGCCAGCAGTCCCCAGGGCTACGAGCAGTACTTC
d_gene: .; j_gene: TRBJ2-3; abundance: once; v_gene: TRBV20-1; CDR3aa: CSAIDMDTQYF; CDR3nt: TGCAGTGCCATAGATATGGATACGCAGTATTTT
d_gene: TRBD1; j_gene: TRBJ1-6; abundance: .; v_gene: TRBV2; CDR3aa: CASSTDRVRNSPLHF; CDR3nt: TGTGCCAGCAGTACCGACAGGGTCAGGAATTCACCCCTCCACTTT
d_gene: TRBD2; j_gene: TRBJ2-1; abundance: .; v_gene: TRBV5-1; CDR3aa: CASSLDGGGSYNEQFF; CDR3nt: TGCGCCAGCAGCTTGGATGGCGGGGGCTCCTACAATGAGCAGTTCTTC
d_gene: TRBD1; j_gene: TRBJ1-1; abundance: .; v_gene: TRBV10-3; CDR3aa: CAISEFGQGNTEAFF; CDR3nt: TGTGCCATCAGTGAGTTCGGACAGGGGAACACTGAAGCTTTCTTT
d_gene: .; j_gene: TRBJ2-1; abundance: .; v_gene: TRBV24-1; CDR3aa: CATSDSRRTYNEQFF; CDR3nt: TGTGCCACCAGTGATTCCCGGAGAACTTACAATGAGCAGTTCTTC
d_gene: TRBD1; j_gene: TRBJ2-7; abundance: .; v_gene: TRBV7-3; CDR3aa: CASSLDRGYEQYF; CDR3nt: TGTGCCAGCAGCTTGGACAGGGGTTATGAGCAGTACTTC
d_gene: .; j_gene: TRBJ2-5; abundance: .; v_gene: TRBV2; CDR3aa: CASSALHQETQYF; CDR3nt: TGTGCCAGCAGTGCACTACACCAAGAGACCCAGTACTTC
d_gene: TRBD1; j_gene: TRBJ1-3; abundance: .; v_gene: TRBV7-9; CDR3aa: CASSRQGLVGNTIYF; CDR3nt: TGTGCCAGCAGCAGACAGGGACTGGTCGGAAACACCATATATTTT
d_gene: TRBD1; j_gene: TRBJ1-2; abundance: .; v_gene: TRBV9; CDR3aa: CASSGDRAYYGYTF; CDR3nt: TGTGCCAGCAGCGGGGACAGGGCTTACTATGGCTACACCTTC
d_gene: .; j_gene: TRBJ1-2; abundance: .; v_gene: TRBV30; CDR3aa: CAWSDPLLQGNYGYTF; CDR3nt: TGTGCCTGGAGTGACCCGCTCCTTCAGGGGAACTATGGCTACACCTTC
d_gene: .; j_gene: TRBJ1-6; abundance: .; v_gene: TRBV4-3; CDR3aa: CASSQWDTLSYNSPLHF; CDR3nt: TGCGCCAGCAGCCAATGGGACACCCTCTCCTATAATTCACCCCTCCACTTT
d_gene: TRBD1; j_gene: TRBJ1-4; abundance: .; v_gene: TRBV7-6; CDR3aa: CASSLFGQGLEKLFF; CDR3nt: TGTGCCAGCAGCCTCTTTGGACAGGGGCTTGAAAAACTGTTTTTT
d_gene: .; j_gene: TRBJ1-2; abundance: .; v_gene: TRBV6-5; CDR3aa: CASSRRQDVGYGYTF; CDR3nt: TGTGCCAGCAGTCGACGACAGGATGTAGGCTATGGCTACACCTTC
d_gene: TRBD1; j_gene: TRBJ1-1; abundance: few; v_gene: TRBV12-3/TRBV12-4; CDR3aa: CASSSQGDTEAFF; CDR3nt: TGTGCCAGCAGTTCACAGGGGGACACTGAAGCTTTCTTT
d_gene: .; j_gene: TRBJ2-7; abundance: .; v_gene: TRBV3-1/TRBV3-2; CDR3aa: CASSQEVRSYEQYF; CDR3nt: TGTGCCAGCAGCCAAGAGGTCAGGTCCTACGAGCAGTACTTC
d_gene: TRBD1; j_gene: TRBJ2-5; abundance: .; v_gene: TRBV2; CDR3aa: CASSEAYPGQGYWTGLETQYF; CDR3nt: TGTGCCAGCAGTGAAGCCTACCCGGGACAGGGCTATTGGACCGGGTTAGAGACCCAGTACTTC
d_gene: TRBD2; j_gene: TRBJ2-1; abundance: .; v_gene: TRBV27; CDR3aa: CASSFPSGGRQFF; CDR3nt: TGTGCCAGCAGTTTCCCTAGCGGGGGTCGGCAGTTCTTC
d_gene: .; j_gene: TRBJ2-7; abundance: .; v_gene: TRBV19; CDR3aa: CASKGNQGQYF; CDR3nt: TGTGCCAGTAAGGGAAACCAGGGGCAGTACTTC
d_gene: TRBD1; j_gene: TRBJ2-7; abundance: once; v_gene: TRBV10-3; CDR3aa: CAIGTGGTYEQYF; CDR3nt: TGTGCCATTGGGACAGGTGGAACCTACGAGCAGTACTTC
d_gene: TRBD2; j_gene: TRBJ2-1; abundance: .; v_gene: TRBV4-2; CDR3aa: CASSGGGINEQFF; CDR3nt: TGTGCCAGCAGCGGGGGGGGTATTAATGAGCAGTTCTTC
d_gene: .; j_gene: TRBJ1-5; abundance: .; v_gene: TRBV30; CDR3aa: CAWSGAVSNQPQHF; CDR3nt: TGTGCCTGGAGTGGGGCAGTTAGCAATCAGCCCCAGCATTTT
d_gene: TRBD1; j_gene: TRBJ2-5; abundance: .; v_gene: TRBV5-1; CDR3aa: CASSRTGILIQETQYF; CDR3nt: TGCGCCAGCAGCCGGACAGGGATCTTGATTCAAGAGACCCAGTACTTC
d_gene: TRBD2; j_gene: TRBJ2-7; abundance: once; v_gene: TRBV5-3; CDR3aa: CTRRGLDEQYF; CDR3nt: TGTACGCGGCGGGGGTTAGACGAGCAGTACTTC
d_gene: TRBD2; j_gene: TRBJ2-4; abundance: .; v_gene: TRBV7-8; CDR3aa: CASSITTGGFINIQYF; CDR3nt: TGTGCCAGCAGCATCACCACGGGGGGATTTATAAACATTCAGTACTTC
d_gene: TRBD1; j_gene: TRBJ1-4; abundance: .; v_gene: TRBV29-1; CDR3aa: CSARIDRGYEKLFF; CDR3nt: TGCAGCGCCCGAATTGACAGGGGGTATGAAAAACTGTTTTTT
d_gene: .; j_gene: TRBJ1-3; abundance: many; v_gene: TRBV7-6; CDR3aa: CASSLGTVLSRSGNTIYF; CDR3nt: TGTGCCAGCAGCTTAGGGACAGTTCTTAGTCGCTCTGGAAACACCATATATTTT
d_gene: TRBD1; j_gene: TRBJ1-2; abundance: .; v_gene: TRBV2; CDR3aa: CASRDRGRVGYTF; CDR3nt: TGTGCCAGCAGGGACAGGGGGCGTGTGGGCTACACCTTC
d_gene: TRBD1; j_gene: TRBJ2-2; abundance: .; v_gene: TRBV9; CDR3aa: CASSSGGWTGELFF; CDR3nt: TGTGCCAGCAGCTCAGGGGGCTGGACCGGGGAGCTGTTTTTT
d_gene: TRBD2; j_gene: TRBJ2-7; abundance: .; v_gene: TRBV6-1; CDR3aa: CASSGLAGAPFSYEQYF; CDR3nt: TGTGCCAGCAGTGGACTAGCGGGGGCCCCCTTTTCCTACGAGCAGTACTTC
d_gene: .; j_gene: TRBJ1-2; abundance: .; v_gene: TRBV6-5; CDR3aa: CASSYSTSGYTF; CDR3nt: TGTGCCAGCAGTTACAGCACTTCAGGCTACACCTTC
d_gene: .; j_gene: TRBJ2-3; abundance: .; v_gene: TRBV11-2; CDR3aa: CASSLGGSRVTDTQYF; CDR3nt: TGTGCCAGCAGCTTAGGAGGTTCACGGGTTACAGATACGCAGTATTTT
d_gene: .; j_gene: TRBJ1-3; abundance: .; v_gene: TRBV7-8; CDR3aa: CASSPGAGRGSNTIYF; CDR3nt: TGTGCCAGCAGCCCCGGTGCGGGACGGGGCTCGAACACCATATATTTT
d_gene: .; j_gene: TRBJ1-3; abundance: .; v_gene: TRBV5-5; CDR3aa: CASSLGRTGNTIYF; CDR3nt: TGTGCCAGCAGCTTGGGTAGAACTGGAAACACCATATATTTT
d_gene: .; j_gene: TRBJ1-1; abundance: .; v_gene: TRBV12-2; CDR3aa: CASRLVRDRANTEAFF; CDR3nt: TGTGCAAGTCGCTTAGTCAGGGACAGGGCAAACACTGAAGCTTTCTTT
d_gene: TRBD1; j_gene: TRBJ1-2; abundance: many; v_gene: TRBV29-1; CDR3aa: CSVDRTGGGYTF; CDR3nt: TGCAGCGTTGATCGGACAGGGGGCGGCTACACCTTC
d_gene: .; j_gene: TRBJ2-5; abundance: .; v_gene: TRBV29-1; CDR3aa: CSVTVGDPQYF; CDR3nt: TGCAGCGTTACGGTAGGGGATCCCCAGTACTTC
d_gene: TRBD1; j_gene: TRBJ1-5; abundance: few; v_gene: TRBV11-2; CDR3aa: CASSLGTGSGNQPQHF; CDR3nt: TGTGCCAGCAGCTTAGGGACAGGGAGCGGCAATCAGCCCCAGCATTTT
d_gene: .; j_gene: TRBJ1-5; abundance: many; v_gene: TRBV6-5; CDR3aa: CASSPSGDQPQHF; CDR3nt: TGTGCCAGCAGTCCCTCGGGGGATCAGCCCCAGCATTTT
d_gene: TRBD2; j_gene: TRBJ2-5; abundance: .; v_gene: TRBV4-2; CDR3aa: CASSQASTSGVETQYF; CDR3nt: TGTGCCAGCAGCCAAGCTAGTACTAGCGGGGTGGAGACCCAGTACTTC
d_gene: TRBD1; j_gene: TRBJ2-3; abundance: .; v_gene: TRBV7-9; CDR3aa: CASSPGQASTDTQYF; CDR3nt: TGTGCCAGCAGCCCGGGACAGGCTAGCACAGATACGCAGTATTTT
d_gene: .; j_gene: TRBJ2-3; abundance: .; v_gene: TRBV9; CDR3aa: CASSVAPTDTQYF; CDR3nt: TGTGCCAGCAGCGTAGCTCCCACAGATACGCAGTATTTT
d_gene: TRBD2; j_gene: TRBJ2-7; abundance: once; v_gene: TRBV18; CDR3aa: CASSPSSSGAWGEQYF; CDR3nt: TGTGCCAGCTCACCCTCGTCTAGCGGGGCGTGGGGCGAGCAGTACTTC
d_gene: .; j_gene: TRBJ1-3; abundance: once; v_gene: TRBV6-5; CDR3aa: CASSYSGGGNTIYF; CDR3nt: TGTGCCAGCAGTTACTCTGGCGGTGGAAACACCATATATTTT
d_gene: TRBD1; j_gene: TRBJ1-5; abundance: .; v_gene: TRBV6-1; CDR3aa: CASSESWTGVLNQPQHF; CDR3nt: TGTGCCAGCAGTGAATCGTGGACAGGGGTTCTAAATCAGCCCCAGCATTTT
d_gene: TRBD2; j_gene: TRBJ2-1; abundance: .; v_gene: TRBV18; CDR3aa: CASSRASGGSNNEQFF; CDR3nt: TGTGCCAGCTCACGGGCTAGCGGGGGGTCAAACAATGAGCAGTTCTTC
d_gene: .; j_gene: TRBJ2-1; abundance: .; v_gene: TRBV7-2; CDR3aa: CASSTGWGPNEQFF; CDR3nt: TGTGCCAGCAGCACCGGATGGGGGCCCAATGAGCAGTTCTTC
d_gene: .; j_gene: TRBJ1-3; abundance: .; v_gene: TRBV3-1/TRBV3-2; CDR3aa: CASSHRPKDMGPSGNTIYF; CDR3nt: TGTGCCAGCAGCCACAGACCGAAGGATATGGGCCCCTCTGGAAACACCATATATTTT
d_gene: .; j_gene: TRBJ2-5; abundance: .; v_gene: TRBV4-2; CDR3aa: CASSQGGGQETQYF; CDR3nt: TGTGCCAGCAGCCAGGGGGGTGGCCAAGAGACCCAGTACTTC
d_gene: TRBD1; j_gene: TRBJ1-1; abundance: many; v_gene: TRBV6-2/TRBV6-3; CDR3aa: CASSYPDRGAEAFF; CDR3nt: TGTGCCAGCAGTTACCCGGACAGGGGGGCTGAAGCTTTCTTT
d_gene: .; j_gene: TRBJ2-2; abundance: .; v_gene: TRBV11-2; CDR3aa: CASSLAGANTGELFF; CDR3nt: TGTGCCAGCAGCTTAGCAGGGGCGAACACCGGGGAGCTGTTTTTT
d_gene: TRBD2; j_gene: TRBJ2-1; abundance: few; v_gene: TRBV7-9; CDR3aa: CASSSAGLAGISYNEQFF; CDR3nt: TGTGCCAGCAGCTCAGCGGGACTAGCGGGGATCTCCTACAATGAGCAGTTCTTC